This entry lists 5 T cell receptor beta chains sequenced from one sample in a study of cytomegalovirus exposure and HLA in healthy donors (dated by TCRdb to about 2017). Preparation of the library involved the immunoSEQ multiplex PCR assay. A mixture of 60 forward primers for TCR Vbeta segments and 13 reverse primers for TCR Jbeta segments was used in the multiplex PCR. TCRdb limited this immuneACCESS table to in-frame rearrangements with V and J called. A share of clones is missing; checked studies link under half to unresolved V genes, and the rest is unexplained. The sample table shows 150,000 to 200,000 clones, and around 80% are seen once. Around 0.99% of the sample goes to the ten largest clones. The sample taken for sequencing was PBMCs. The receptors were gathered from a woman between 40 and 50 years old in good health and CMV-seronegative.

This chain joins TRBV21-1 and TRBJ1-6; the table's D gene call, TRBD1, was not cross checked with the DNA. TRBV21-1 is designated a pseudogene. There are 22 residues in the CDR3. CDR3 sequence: CASSKEPTFAGTGSAGNSPLHF. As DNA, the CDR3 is TGTGCCAGCAGCAAAGAACCCACCTTCGCCGGGACAGGGTCTGCTGGTAATTCACCCCTCCACTTT.

CDR3 amino acids: CSVALRADTQYF. The CDR3 region has the DNA TGCAGCGTCGCCCTCAGGGCAGATACGCAGTATTTT. This chain connects TRBV29-1 to TRBJ2-3; possibly TRBD1 for D (5 bases). Trimming took off 6 bases at V and 4 bases at J, with 11 bases between the two ends. The length of the CDR3 is 12 residues. Looked up from germline, CDR1 is SQVTM and CDR2 is ANQGSEA.

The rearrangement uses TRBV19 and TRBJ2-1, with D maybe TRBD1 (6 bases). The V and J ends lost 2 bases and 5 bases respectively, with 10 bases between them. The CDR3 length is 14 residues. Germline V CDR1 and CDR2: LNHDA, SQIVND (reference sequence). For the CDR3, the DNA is TGTGCCAGTAGTATATCGGACAGCGACAATGAGCAGTTCTTC. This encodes CASSISDSDNEQFF.

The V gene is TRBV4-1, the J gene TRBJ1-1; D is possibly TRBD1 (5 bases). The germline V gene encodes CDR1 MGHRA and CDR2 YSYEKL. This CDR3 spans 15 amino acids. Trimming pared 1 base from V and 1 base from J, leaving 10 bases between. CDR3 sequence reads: CASSQARDSNTEAFF. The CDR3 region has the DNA TGCGCCAGCAGCCAAGCGCGGGACTCGAACACTGAAGCTTTCTTT.

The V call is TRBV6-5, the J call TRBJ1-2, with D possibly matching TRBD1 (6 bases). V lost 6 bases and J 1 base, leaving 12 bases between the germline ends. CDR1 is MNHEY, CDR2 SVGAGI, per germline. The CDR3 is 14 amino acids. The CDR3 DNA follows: TGTGCCAGCAGGGGGGCAGGTCTTAACTATGGCTACACCTTC. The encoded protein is CASRGAGLNYGYTF.